This TCR beta chain was sequenced during a study of T cell responses to AZD1222 COVID-19 vaccine. Repertoires were generated with immunoSEQ multiplex PCR, while TCRdb's copy carries only in-frame clones and drops some. The sample carries about 150,000 clones, 89% recorded once. With V trimmed by 0 bases and J by 0 bases, 12 bases remained unmatched. CDR3 size: 21 residues. The germline gives CDR1 SGHVS, CDR2 FNYEAQ. The chain joins TRBV7-6 to TRBJ2-3, with TRBD2 matching 13 bases. This material consisted of peripheral blood, taken on day 0 of AZD1222 vaccination. This clonotype originated in an adult in good health. This CDR3 is CASSLALQTSGRATSTDTQYF. The CDR3, as DNA: TGTGCCAGCAGCTTAGCCCTTCAAACTAGCGGGAGGGCTACTAGCACAGATACGCAGTATTTT.